These 9 T cell receptor beta chains were sequenced from one sample in a study of identical twins. MiXCR, applied by TCRdb to the 5' RACE reads, yields one record per CDR3 protein. The sample has some 730,000 distinct CDR3 sequences; 15% to 20% are singletons. In addition, the sample was reused for a study of T cells expressing NK-cell markers.

Material: PBMCs. These receptors were taken from a woman between 18 and 30 years old in good health.

This clonotype has only a few counts. This sequence joins TRBV20-1 and TRBJ1-2; 8 bases are a match to TRBD1. CDR3 length: 14 amino acids. V was pared by 6 bases and J by 6 bases, with 12 bases of the junction left unmatched. The V gene's germline CDR1 is DFQATT and CDR2 SNEGSKA (reference sequence). Here the CDR3 DNA reads TGCAGTGCCCCGTCACAGGGGGTTCCCGATGGCTACACCTTC. Residues: CSAPSQGVPDGYTF.

This sequence joins TRBV7-9 and TRBJ2-6, with D maybe TRBD1 (6 bases). The germline V and J ends were trimmed by 5 bases and 0 bases, with 11 bases remaining between them. The CDR3 sequence is 16 residues long. Germline V lookup: CDR1 SEHNR, CDR2 FQNEAQ (reference sequence). In nucleotides, the CDR3 is TGTGCCAGCAGCCCCCAGGGACACTCTGGGGCCAACGTCCTGACTTTC. Translation gives CASSPQGHSGANVLTF.

This clonotype showed up just a few times. The chain recombines TRBV20-1 with TRBJ1-1, with D possibly TRBD1 on 5 matching bases. This CDR3 comprises 13 residues. V was trimmed by 5 bases and J by 3 bases, leaving 13 bases between them. Germline loops: CDR1 DFQATT, CDR2 SNEGSKA (reference sequence). As DNA, the CDR3 is TGCAGTGCTTCCCCCGACAGTTACACTGAAGCTTTCTTT. It specifies CSASPDSYTEAFF.

The rearrangement links TRBV10-3 to TRBJ2-7, with D perhaps TRBD1 (6 bases). Germline CDR1 is ENHRY and CDR2 is SYGVKD. This CDR3 has 14 amino acids. Trimming stripped 5 bases from V and 1 base from J, with 12 bases between. The CDR3 DNA reads as TGTGCCATCAGTAGAGGGACATTGTCCTACGAGCAGTACTTC. Encoded protein: CAISRGTLSYEQYF.

This clonotype occurred a few times. The CDR3 protein is CASADGEQPQHF. The CDR3 coding sequence is TGTGCCAGCGCCGACGGAGAACAGCCCCAGCATTTT. The chain links TRBV3-1 to TRBJ1-5; D ambiguous. Germline CDR1 reads LGHDT; CDR2 reads YNNKEL (reference sequence). Deletions cut 8 bases from V and 7 bases from J, with 12 bases between. CDR3 length: 12 residues.

This clonotype has more than one count but fewer than ten. This chain connects TRBV7-9 to TRBJ2-1; D is perhaps TRBD1 (5 bases). V lost 1 base and J 8 bases, leaving 6 bases between the germline ends. CDR1 SEHNR and CDR2 FQNEAQ come from the germline V gene (reference sequence). The CDR3 spans 12 residues. The CDR3 protein is CASSLGTYEQFF. Here the CDR3 DNA reads TGTGCCAGCAGCTTAGGGACATATGAGCAGTTCTTC.

This rearrangement joins TRBV13 to TRBJ2-7; no clear D. The CDR3 loop spans 15 amino acids. V was cut by 0 bases and J by 3 bases, with 12 bases left in between. The germline CDR1 and CDR2 sequences are PRHDT and FYEKMQ (reference sequence). The CDR3, as DNA: TGTGCCAGCAGCTTAGGTGGTAGACCACACTACGAGCAGTACTTC. Translated: CASSLGGRPHYEQYF.

This clonotype showed up just a few times. The V and J genes are TRBV6-2 or TRBV6-3 and TRBJ2-1; D remains unclear. This CDR3 region has 14 residues. With 7 bases removed from V and 5 bases from J, the gap between germline ends came to 15 bases. Looked up from germline, CDR1 is MNHEY and CDR2 is SVGEGT. CDR3 residues: CASTKNQVNNEQFF. CDR3 bases: TGTGCCAGCACCAAAAACCAGGTTAACAATGAGCAGTTCTTC.

The genes are TRBV29-1 and TRBJ1-2; tentative D call: TRBD1 (5 bases). In germline, CDR1 is SQVTM, CDR2 ANQGSEA. The CDR3 sequence is 13 residues long. V was shortened by 6 bases and J by 6 bases, with 17 bases between the two germline ends. The CDR3 loop is CSVVSRTPNGYTF. The CDR3 DNA follows: TGCAGCGTCGTCTCCCGGACACCAAATGGCTACACCTTC.